Shown below are 13 T cell receptor beta chains from a single sample sequenced in a study of OX40 agonist ivuxolimab in advanced cancers. The repertoire was sequenced with immunoSEQ multiplex PCR; TCRdb's copy has only in-frame clones and lacks some. The sample records around 76,000 clones, around 86% being singletons. Sequencing was performed on CD4+ or CD8+ T cells sorted from blood, taken in a trial of the OX40 agonist ivuxolimab. The origin of the receptors is an adult with an advanced solid tumor such as melanoma, head and neck, liver or kidney cancer.

V and J are TRBV19 and TRBJ2-1; 9 nucleotides line up with TRBD2. Germline values: CDR1 LNHDA, CDR2 SQIVND (reference sequence). J lost 7 bases, V lost 4 bases, and 5 bases had no gene match. The CDR3 has 14 residues. The CDR3 protein is CASSTWTSVNEQFF. CDR3 nucleotides: TGTGCCAGTAGTACATGGACTAGCGTGAATGAGCAGTTCTTC.

The chain combines TRBV5-4 with TRBJ2-3, with D possibly matching TRBD2 (6 bases). Germline V CDR1 and CDR2: SGHNT, YYREEE (reference sequence). The CDR3 loop spans 14 amino acids. V gave up 2 bases and J gave up 1 base, with 8 bases separating them. The CDR3 bases are TGTGCCAGCAGCTTTCCTAGCGGCACAGATACGCAGTATTTT. Its translation: CASSFPSGTDTQYF.

The V and J genes are TRBV5-1 and TRBJ2-7; maybe TRBD2 (6 bases). Per germline, CDR1 SGHRS and CDR2 YFSETQ. The CDR3 runs to 14 residues. V shed 0 bases and J shed 6 bases, with 13 bases lying between them. The CDR3 loop reads CASSLVFGSREQYF. The CDR3 bases are TGCGCCAGCAGCTTGGTATTCGGGAGCCGCGAGCAGTACTTC.

The chain employs TRBV6-1 and TRBJ1-5; D remains ambiguous. V lost 1 base and J lost 0, with 7 bases in between. CDR3 length: 15 residues. The V gene's germline CDR1 is MNHNS and CDR2 SASEGT. The chain's CDR3 is CASSEVYDSNQPQHF. The CDR3 DNA sequence: TGTGCCAGCAGTGAAGTCTACGATAGCAATCAGCCCCAGCATTTT.

The chain has TRBV5-6 and TRBJ1-6; D not resolved. CDR3 length: 15 amino acids. Deletions cut 4 bases from V and 8 bases from J, with 16 bases between. CDR1 is SGHDT, CDR2 YYEEEE, per germline. The CDR3 nucleotides read TGTGCCAGCAGCCTCCGGACTGGGGAACATTCACCCCTCCACTTT. The encoded protein is CASSLRTGEHSPLHF.

The chain is built from TRBV7-6 and TRBJ1-3; a weak D match, TRBD1 (5 bases). V was shortened by 2 bases and J by 6 bases, with 20 bases between the two germline ends. The germline V gene encodes CDR1 SGHVS and CDR2 FNYEAQ. The CDR3 runs to 17 residues. CDR3 sequence: CASSLSAGTRLPNTIYF. CDR3 nucleotides: TGTGCCAGCAGCTTATCGGCGGGGACTCGGTTGCCAAACACCATATATTTT.

V is TRBV30 and J is TRBJ2-7, with D perhaps matching TRBD2 (5 bases). This CDR3 contains 13 residues. V lost 5 bases and J 5 bases, leaving 16 bases between the germline ends. Per the germline V gene, CDR1 is GTSNPN and CDR2 is SVGIG (reference sequence). The CDR3 here is CAWGDGVPNEQYF. The CDR3 DNA is TGTGCCTGGGGCGACGGGGTTCCCAACGAGCAGTACTTC.

The rearrangement joins TRBV2 to TRBJ1-1, with 7 bases fitting TRBD1. V dropped 4 bases and J dropped 5; count of bases not matched to a gene: 4. This CDR3 spans 13 amino acids. Germline V gene data show CDR1 as SNHLY and CDR2 as FYNNEI. The chain's CDR3 is CASSGAGGTEAFF. CDR3 bases: TGTGCCAGCAGTGGTGCAGGGGGGACTGAAGCTTTCTTT.

This chain connects TRBV9 to TRBJ1-1; D not certain. Trimming removed 5 bases from V and 0 bases from J, with 8 bases in between. The CDR3 has 13 residues. Germline V gene lookup returns CDR1 SGDLS and CDR2 YYNGEE. Here the CDR3 reads CASSEGLNTEAFF. Written as DNA, the CDR3 is TGTGCCAGCAGTGAAGGGCTGAACACTGAAGCTTTCTTT. Supplemented by reference TRBV9 and TRBJ1-1, the full variable domain reads DSGVTQTPKHLITATGQRVTLRCSPRSGDLSVYWYQQSLDQGLQFLIQYYNGEERAKGNILERFSAQQFPDLHSELNLSSLELGDSALYFCASSEGLNTEAFFGQGTRLTVV.

The chain recombines TRBV28 with TRBJ2-1; no definite D call. V was clipped by 3 bases and J by 9 bases, with 18 bases between them. Germline V lookup: CDR1 MDHEN, CDR2 SYDVKM. This CDR3 comprises 15 residues. CDR3 protein: CASSFPGAGRPEQFF. The CDR3 nucleotides are TGTGCCAGCAGTTTTCCGGGTGCTGGACGCCCTGAGCAGTTCTTC.

V gene TRBV7-9 combines with J gene TRBJ2-7; TRBD1 matches at 9 bases. V was clipped by 5 bases and J by 3 bases; unmatched bases: 5. The germline V gene encodes CDR1 SEHNR and CDR2 FQNEAQ (reference sequence). The CDR3 is made up of 14 amino acids. The CDR3 loop is CASSPGTGRYEQYF. The CDR3, as DNA: TGTGCCAGCAGCCCCGGGACAGGGCGCTACGAGCAGTACTTC. Using reference TRBV7-9 and TRBJ2-7 for the parts outside the CDR3, the full variable domain is DTGVSQNPRHKITKRGQNVTFRCDPISEHNRLYWYRQTLGQGPEFLTYFQNEAQLEKSRLLSDRFSAERPKGSFSTLEIQRTEQGDSAMYLCASSPGTGRYEQYFGPGTRLTVT.

The V call is TRBV10-2, the J call TRBJ2-2; 8 nucleotides match TRBD2. CDR3 size: 15 residues. V gave up 2 bases and J gave up 4 bases; unmatched junction bases: 3. Per germline, CDR1 WSHSY and CDR2 SAAADI. The CDR3 loop is CASSEAGGGTGELFF. The CDR3 coding sequence is TGCGCCAGCAGTGAGGCGGGGGGCGGCACCGGGGAGCTGTTTTTT.

Here the CDR3 reads CASSYSRLAGGHEQFF. The CDR3 nucleotides read TGTGCCAGCAGTTACTCAAGACTAGCGGGAGGCCATGAGCAGTTCTTC. V is TRBV6-5 and J is TRBJ2-1; 13 bases line up with TRBD2. The V gene end was trimmed by 0 bases and the J gene end by 8 bases; junction bases not matched to a gene: 4. CDR3 size: 16 residues. CDR1 and CDR2 (germline): MNHEY, SVGAGI.